The 15 T cell receptor beta chains in this list originate from one sample, sequenced in a study of metastatic and nonmetastatic thyroid tumors. None of the patients had undergone any treatment ahead of thyroid surgery. TCRdb re-called clones from the PCR reads using MiXCR. The sample holds approximately 5,400 clones, around 37% seen once. The source material was adjacent normal tissue. The receptors originated from a female donor with papillary thyroid cancer or a benign thyroid nodule (not recorded which). Some clones in this sample may be carry-over from other donors' samples.

The rearrangement uses TRBV5-1 and TRBJ2-1; TRBD1 aligns across 7 bases. The V and J ends lost 3 bases and 4 bases, in that order; junction bases with no gene match: 7. This CDR3 is built from 15 residues. The germline V gene encodes CDR1 SGHRS and CDR2 YFSETQ. This CDR3 is CASSSDRLMYNEQFF. For the CDR3, the DNA is TGCGCCAGCAGCTCGGACAGGTTAATGTACAATGAGCAGTTCTTC.

This chain joins TRBV24-1 and TRBJ2-2; either TRBD1 or TRBD2 may supply D (5 bases each). CDR3 size: 16 residues. Germline lookup yields CDR1 KGHDR and CDR2 SFDVKD. Trimming cost V 3 bases and J 1 base, with 11 bases left between them. DNA of the CDR3: TGTGCCACCAGTGATCCCGGGACCGGGAACACCGGGGAGCTGTTTTTT. Residues: CATSDPGTGNTGELFF.

The CDR3 reads CASSPGLARSTDTQYF. In nucleotides, the CDR3 is TGTGCCAGCAGCCCAGGACTAGCGCGAAGCACAGATACGCAGTATTTT. The chain is built from TRBV11-1 and TRBJ2-3; 9 nucleotides line up with TRBD2. In germline, CDR1 is SGHAT, CDR2 FQDESV (reference sequence). After removal of 5 bases from V and 0 bases from J, the junction contained 6 bases not matched to a gene. The CDR3 is 16 residues long.

Points on this clone: One end of the junction fails to match germline, which may point to a read error. The chain employs TRBV6-6 and TRBJ2-5; 7 bases are a match to TRBD1. Germline-derived CDR1 and CDR2 are MNHNY and SVGAGI (reference sequence). This CDR3 is built from 15 residues. The CDR3 protein is CVSSYPTGCRETQYF. The CDR3 DNA is TGTGTCAGCAGTTACCCGACAGGGTGCAGGGAGACCCAGTACTTC.

Turning to this clone: At one end, the junction sequence differs from germline, possibly due to a read error. The genes are TRBV2 and TRBJ2-5, with TRBD1 matching over 7 bases. This CDR3 region has 14 residues. Germline V gives CDR1 SNHLY, CDR2 FYNNEI. DNA of the CDR3: TGTGCCAGCAGTGGGACAGGTGTAGTAGAGACCCATTACTTC. This translates into CASSGTGVVETHYF.

This chain uses TRBV6-1 with TRBJ2-2; 8 bases agree with TRBD1. This CDR3 spans 14 amino acids. Germline assignment: CDR1 MNHNS and CDR2 SASEGT. Losses at the gene ends were 7 bases for V and 2 bases for J; bases not matched to a gene: 3. This chain's CDR3 is CASTTGDNTGELFF. The CDR3, as DNA: TGTGCCAGCACGACAGGGGATAACACCGGGGAGCTGTTTTTT.

V and J are TRBV24-1 and TRBJ2-3; D is unresolved. There are 14 residues in the CDR3. Looked up from germline, CDR1 is KGHDR and CDR2 is SFDVKD. V shed 4 bases and J shed 4 bases, with 11 bases lying between them. The CDR3 here is CATSDPSEADTQYF. The CDR3 DNA sequence: TGTGCCACCAGTGACCCATCAGAAGCAGATACGCAGTATTTT.

The chain joins TRBV28 to TRBJ2-1; the match to TRBD1 covers 7 bases. The germline CDR1 and CDR2 sequences are MDHEN and SYDVKM. The length of the CDR3 is 16 residues. The junction had 11 bases not matched to a gene; V was cut back by 6 bases and J by 3 bases. The DNA for the CDR3 is TGTGCCAGCAGCCAGAACGACAGGGTGTTCTACAATGAGCAGTTCTTC. This encodes CASSQNDRVFYNEQFF.

The chain uses TRBV20-1 and TRBJ1-2; D may be TRBD1 (5 bases). CDR3 length: 16 residues. The V end was cut by 5 bases, the J end by 8 bases, with 27 bases between. The germline CDR1 and CDR2 sequences are DFQATT and SNEGSKA (reference sequence). As DNA, the CDR3 is TGCAGTGCTGCCACGGGGGAGCAGGCCCTCAAGGGGGGCTACACCTTC. Translated, it gives CSAATGEQALKGGYTF.

The rearrangement uses TRBV20-1 and TRBJ1-6; D might be TRBD1 (5 bases). The CDR3 spans 17 residues. Trimming pared 4 bases from V and 2 bases from J, leaving 18 bases between. Germline V CDR1 and CDR2: DFQATT, SNEGSKA (reference sequence). CDR3 nucleotide sequence: TGCAGTGCTATTAGGGGACTTCCGAGCGCCTATAATTCACCCCTCCACTTT. Amino acid sequence: CSAIRGLPSAYNSPLHF.

In its sample, this clone is large. This chain uses TRBV5-6 with TRBJ2-3; weak D call: TRBD2 (5 bases). The V end was cut by 4 bases, the J end by 2 bases, with 17 bases between. The germline gives CDR1 SGHDT, CDR2 YYEEEE. The length of the CDR3 is 16 residues. The CDR3 coding sequence is TGTGCCAGCAGCAGCGGACGGTTAGGGAACACAGATACGCAGTATTTT. Its protein is CASSSGRLGNTDTQYF. Using reference TRBV5-6 and TRBJ2-3 for the parts outside the CDR3, the full variable domain is DAGVTQSPTHLIKTRGQQVTLRCSPKSGHDTVSWYQQALGQGPQFIFQYYEEEERQRGNFPDRFSGHQFPNYSSELNVNALLLGDSALYLCASSSGRLGNTDTQYFGPGTRLTVL.

J is TRBJ2-7 and V is TRBV7-2; D is perhaps TRBD2 (5 bases). Germline values: CDR1 SGHTA, CDR2 FQGNSA. The length of the CDR3 is 13 residues. The V and J ends lost 6 bases and 3 bases respectively, with 12 bases between them. CDR3 region: CASSRGLNYEQYF. The CDR3 nucleotides are TGTGCCAGCAGTCGCGGACTGAACTACGAGCAGTACTTC. Complete variable domain (other parts from reference TRBV7-2 and TRBJ2-7): GAGVSQSPSNKVTEKGKDVELRCDPISGHTALYWYRQSLGQGLEFLIYFQGNSAPDKSGLPSDRFSAERTGGSVSTLTIQRTQQEDSAVYLCASSRGLNYEQYFGPGTRLTVT.

In this sample, this clone turned up many times. The chain employs TRBV27 and TRBJ1-1, with D maybe TRBD1 (6 bases). The germline V and J ends were trimmed by 2 bases and 5 bases, with 9 bases remaining between them. Germline V gene sequence: CDR1 MNHEY, CDR2 SMNVEV (reference sequence). This CDR3 region has 13 residues. CDR3 DNA sequence: TGTGCCAGCAGTTTAGGCAGGGGAACTGAAGCTTTCTTT. This codes for CASSLGRGTEAFF.

Worth noting for this clone: This may come from a read error, since a much larger clone is one base off. The conserved phenylalanine or tryptophan is not found at the CDR3 terminus, so this likely reflects a read error. No DNA is shown, since the ends of the CDR3 on it are uncertain; the CDR3 is the one TCRdb lists. This chain links TRBV27 with TRBJ2-2; the DNA was not used to check the table's D call, TRBD1. Including both end residues, the CDR3 is 12 amino acids long. CDR1 MNHEY and CDR2 SMNVEV come from the germline V gene (reference sequence). CDR3 in amino acids: CASSAGQSDRAG.

The CDR3 nucleotides are TGTGCCAGCAGTTACTCAGGACAGCGTACTAACTATGGCTACACCTTC. This encodes CASSYSGQRTNYGYTF. The chain uses TRBV6-2 or TRBV6-3 and TRBJ1-2; the D gene is possibly TRBD1 (6 bases). The CDR3 totals 16 residues. Germline loops: CDR1 MNHEY, CDR2 SVGEGT. The V end lost 0 bases, the J end lost 0 bases, and 11 bases lay between the germline ends.